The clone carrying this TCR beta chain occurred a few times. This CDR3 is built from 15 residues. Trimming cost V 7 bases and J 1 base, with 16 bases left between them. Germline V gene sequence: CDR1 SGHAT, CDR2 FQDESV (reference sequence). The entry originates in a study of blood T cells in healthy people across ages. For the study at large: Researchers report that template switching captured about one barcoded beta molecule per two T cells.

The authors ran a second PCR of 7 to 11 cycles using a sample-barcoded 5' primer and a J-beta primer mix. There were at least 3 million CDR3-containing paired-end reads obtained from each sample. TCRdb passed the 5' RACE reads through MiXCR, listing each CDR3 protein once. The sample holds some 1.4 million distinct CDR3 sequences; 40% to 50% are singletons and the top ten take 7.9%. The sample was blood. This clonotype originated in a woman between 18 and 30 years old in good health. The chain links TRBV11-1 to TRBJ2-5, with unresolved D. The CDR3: CASNLGNWIQETQYF. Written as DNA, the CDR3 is TGTGCCAGCAACCTTGGCAATTGGATCCAAGAGACCCAGTACTTC. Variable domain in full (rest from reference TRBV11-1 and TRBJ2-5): EAEVAQSPRYKITEKSQAVAFWCDPISGHATLYWYRQILGQGPELLVQFQDESVVDDSQLPKDRFSAERLKGVDSTLKIQPAELGDSAMYLCASNLGNWIQETQYFGPGTRLLVL.